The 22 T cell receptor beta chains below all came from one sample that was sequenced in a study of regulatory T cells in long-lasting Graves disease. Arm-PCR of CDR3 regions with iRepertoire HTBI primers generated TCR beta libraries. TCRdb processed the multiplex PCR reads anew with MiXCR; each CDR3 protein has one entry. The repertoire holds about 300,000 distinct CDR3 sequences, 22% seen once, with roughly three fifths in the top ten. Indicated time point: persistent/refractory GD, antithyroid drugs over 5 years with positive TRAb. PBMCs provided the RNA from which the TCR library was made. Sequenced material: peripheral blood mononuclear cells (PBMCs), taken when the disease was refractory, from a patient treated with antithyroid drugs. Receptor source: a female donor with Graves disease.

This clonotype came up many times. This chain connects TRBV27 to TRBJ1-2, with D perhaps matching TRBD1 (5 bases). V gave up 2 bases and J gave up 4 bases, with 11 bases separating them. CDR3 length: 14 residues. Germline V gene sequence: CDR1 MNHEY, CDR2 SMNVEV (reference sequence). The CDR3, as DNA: TGTGCCAGCAGTTTACGGGGGTTCGGCTATGGCTACACCTTC. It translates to CASSLRGFGYGYTF.

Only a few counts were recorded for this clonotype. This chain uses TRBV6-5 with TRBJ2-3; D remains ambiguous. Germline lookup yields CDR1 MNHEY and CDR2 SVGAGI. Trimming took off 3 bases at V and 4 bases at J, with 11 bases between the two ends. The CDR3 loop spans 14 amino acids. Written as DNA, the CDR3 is TGTGCCAGCAGTTATTCGAGTTCCGCAGATACGCAGTATTTT. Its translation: CASSYSSSADTQYF.

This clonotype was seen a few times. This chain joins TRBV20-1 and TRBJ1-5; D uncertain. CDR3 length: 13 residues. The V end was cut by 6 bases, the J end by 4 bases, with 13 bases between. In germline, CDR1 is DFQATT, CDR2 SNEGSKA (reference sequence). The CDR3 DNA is TGCAGTGCGGTCCCAACAGCAAATCAGCCCCAGCATTTT. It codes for CSAVPTANQPQHF.

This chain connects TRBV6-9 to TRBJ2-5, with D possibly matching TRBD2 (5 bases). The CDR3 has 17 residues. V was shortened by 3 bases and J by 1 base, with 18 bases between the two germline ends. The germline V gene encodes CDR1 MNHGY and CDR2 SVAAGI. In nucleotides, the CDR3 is TGTGCCAGCAGTTACTCCCTAGGAGCGGAGGCCCAAGAGACCCAGTACTTC. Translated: CASSYSLGAEAQETQYF.

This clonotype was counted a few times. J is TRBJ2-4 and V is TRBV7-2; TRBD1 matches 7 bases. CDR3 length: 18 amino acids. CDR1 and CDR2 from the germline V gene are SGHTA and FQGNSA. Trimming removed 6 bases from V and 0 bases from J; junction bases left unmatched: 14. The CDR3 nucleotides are TGTGCCAGCAGAGCCCATCCGGGACAGAATTTAGCCAAAAACATTCAGTACTTC. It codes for CASRAHPGQNLAKNIQYF.

The chain's CDR3 is CASSALAGRSGANVLTF. CDR3 nucleotides: TGTGCCAGCAGCGCACTAGCGGGACGGTCTGGGGCCAACGTCCTGACTTTC. The chain links TRBV7-3 to TRBJ2-6; 10 bases are shared with TRBD2. This CDR3 has 17 amino acids. Per germline, CDR1 SGHTA and CDR2 FQGTGA. J gave up 1 base and V 5 bases, and 5 bases lay outside the gene matches.

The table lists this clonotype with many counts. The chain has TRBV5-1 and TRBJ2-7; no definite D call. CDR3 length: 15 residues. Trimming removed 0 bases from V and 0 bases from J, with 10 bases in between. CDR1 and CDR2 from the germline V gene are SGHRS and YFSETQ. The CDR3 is CASSLDGRGSYEQYF. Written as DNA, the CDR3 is TGCGCCAGCAGCTTGGACGGTCGAGGCTCCTACGAGCAGTACTTC.

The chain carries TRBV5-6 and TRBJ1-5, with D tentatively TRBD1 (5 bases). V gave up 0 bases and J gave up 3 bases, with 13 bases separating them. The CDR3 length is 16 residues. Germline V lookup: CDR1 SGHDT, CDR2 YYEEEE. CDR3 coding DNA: TGTGCCAGCAGCTTGGGAACGGGGGGATACAATCAGCCCCAGCATTTT. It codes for CASSLGTGGYNQPQHF.

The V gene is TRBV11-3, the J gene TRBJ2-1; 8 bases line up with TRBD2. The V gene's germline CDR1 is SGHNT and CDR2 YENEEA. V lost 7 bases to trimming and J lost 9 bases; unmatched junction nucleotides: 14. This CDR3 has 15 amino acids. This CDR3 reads CASKHREGPEGEQFF. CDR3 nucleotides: TGTGCCAGCAAACACCGGGAGGGCCCGGAGGGTGAGCAGTTCTTC.

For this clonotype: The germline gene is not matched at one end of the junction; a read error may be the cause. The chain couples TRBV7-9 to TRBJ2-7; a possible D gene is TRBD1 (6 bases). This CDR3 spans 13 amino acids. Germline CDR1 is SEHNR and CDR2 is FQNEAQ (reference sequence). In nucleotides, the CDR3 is TGTGCCAGCAGCTTAGGAGCTGGGGGCGATACCACCTTC. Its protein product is CASSLGAGGDTTF.

The CDR3 DNA follows: TGTGCCAGCAGCCCTTCCGGTGGGAGCCACGAGCAGTACTTC. It translates to CASSPSGGSHEQYF. The chain is built from TRBV7-2 and TRBJ2-7; weak D call: TRBD2 (5 bases). Trimming took 5 bases from V and 5 from J, leaving 16 bases between them. Germline lookup yields CDR1 SGHTA and CDR2 FQGNSA. CDR3 length: 14 amino acids.

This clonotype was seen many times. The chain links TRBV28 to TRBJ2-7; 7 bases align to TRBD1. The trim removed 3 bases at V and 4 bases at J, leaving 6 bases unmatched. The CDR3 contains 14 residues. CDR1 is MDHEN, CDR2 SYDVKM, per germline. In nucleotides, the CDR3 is TGTGCCAGCAGTTTCCGGGACAGACCATACGAGCAGTACTTC. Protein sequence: CASSFRDRPYEQYF.

CDR3 DNA: TGCGCCAGCAGCCAAGGGAGCATATTGGGTAGCGGGTCCACCGGGGAGCTGTTTTTT. Translation: CASSQGSILGSGSTGELFF. The chain joins TRBV4-3 to TRBJ2-2; 7 bases are a match to TRBD2. This CDR3 has 19 amino acids. The ends lost 1 base at V and 4 bases at J; junction bases unmatched: 15. Per the germline V gene, CDR1 is LGHNA and CDR2 is YSLEER.

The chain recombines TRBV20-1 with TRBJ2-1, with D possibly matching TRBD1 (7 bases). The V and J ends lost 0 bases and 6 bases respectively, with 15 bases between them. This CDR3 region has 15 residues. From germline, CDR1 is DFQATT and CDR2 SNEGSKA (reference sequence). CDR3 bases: TGCAGTGCTAGAGATCTACTAGCAGGGGGCAATGAGCAGTTCTTC. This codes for CSARDLLAGGNEQFF.

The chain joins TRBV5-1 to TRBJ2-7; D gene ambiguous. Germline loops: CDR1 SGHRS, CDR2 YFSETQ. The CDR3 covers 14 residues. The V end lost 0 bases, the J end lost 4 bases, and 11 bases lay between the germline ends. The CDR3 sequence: CASSLGLNLYEQYF. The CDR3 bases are TGCGCCAGCAGCTTGGGGCTAAACCTTTACGAGCAGTACTTC.

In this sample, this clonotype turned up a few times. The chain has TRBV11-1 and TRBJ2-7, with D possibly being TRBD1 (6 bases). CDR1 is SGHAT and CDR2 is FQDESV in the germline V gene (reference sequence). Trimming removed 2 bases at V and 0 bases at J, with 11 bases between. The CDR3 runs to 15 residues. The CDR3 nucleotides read TGTGCCAGCAGCTTATTACAGGGAAGCTCCTACGAGCAGTACTTC. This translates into CASSLLQGSSYEQYF. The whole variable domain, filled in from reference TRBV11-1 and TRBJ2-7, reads EAEVAQSPRYKITEKSQAVAFWCDPISGHATLYWYRQILGQGPELLVQFQDESVVDDSQLPKDRFSAERLKGVDSTLKIQPAELGDSAMYLCASSLLQGSSYEQYFGPGTRLTVT.

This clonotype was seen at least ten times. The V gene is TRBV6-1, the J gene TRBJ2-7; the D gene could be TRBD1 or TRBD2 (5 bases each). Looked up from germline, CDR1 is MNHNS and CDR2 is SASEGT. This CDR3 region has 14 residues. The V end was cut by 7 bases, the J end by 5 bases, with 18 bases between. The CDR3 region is CASNPSSGPHEQYF. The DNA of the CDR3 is TGTGCCAGCAATCCTTCGTCGGGGCCCCACGAGCAGTACTTC.

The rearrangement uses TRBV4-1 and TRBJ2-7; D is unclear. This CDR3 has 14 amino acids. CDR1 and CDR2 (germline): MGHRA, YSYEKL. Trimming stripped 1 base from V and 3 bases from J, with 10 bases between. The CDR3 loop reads CASSQVPLRYEQYF. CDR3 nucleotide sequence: TGCGCCAGCAGCCAAGTCCCCTTACGCTACGAGCAGTACTTC.

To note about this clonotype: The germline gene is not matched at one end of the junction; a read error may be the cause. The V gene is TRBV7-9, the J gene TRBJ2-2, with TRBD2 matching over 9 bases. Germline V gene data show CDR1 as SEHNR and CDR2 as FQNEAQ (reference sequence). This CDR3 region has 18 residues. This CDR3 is CASSLAGGRARNTGELFF. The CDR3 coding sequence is TGCGCCAGCAGCTTGGCCGGCGGGAGGGCCCGGAACACCGGGGAGCTGTTTTTT. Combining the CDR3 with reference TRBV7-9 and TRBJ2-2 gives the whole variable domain DTGVSQNPRHKITKRGQNVTFRCDPISEHNRLYWYRQTLGQGPEFLTYFQNEAQLEKSRLLSDRFSAERPKGSFSTLEIQRTEQGDSAMYLCASSLAGGRARNTGELFFGEGSRLTVL.

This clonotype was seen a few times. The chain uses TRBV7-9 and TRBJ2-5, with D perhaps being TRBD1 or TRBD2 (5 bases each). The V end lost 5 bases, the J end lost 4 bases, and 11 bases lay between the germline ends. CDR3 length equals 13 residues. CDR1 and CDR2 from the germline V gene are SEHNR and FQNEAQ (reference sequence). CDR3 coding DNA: TGTGCCAGCAGCACATGGGACGGAGAGACCCAGTACTTC. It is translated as CASSTWDGETQYF.

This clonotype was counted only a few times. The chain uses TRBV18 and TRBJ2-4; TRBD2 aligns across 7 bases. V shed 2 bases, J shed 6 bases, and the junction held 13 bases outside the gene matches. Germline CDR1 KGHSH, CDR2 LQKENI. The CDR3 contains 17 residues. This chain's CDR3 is CASSPMAGDGGRNIQYF. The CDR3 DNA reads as TGTGCCAGCTCACCAATGGCGGGAGATGGGGGAAGAAACATTCAGTACTTC. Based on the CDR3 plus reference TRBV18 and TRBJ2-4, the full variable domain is NAGVMQNPRHLVRRRGQEARLRCSPMKGHSHVYWYRQLPEEGLKFMVYLQKENIIDESGMPKERFSAEFPKEGPSILRIQQVVRGDSAAYFCASSPMAGDGGRNIQYFGAGTRLSVL.

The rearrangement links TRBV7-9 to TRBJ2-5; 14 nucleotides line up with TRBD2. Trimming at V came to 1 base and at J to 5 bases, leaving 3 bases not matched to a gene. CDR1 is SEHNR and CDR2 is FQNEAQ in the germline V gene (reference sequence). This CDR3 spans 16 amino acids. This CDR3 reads CASSLGGLAGVETQYF. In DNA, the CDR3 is TGTGCCAGCAGCTTAGGGGGACTAGCGGGAGTGGAGACCCAGTACTTC. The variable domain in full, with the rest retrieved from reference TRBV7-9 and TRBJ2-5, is DTGVSQNPRHKITKRGQNVTFRCDPISEHNRLYWYRQTLGQGPEFLTYFQNEAQLEKSRLLSDRFSAERPKGSFSTLEIQRTEQGDSAMYLCASSLGGLAGVETQYFGPGTRLLVL.